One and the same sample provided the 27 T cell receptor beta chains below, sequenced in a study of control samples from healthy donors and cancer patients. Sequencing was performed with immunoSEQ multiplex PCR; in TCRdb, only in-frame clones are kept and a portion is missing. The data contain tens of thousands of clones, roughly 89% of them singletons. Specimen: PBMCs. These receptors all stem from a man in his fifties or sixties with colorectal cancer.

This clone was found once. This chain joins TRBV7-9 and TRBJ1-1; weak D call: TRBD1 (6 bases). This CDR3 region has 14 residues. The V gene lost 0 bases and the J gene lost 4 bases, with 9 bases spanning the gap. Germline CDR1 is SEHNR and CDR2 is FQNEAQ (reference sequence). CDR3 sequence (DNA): TGTGCCAGCAGCTTAGCGGGGGCAGGCACTGAAGCTTTCTTT. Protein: CASSLAGAGTEAFF. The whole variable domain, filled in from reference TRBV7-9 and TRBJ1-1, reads DTGVSQNPRHKITKRGQNVTFRCDPISEHNRLYWYRQTLGQGPEFLTYFQNEAQLEKSRLLSDRFSAERPKGSFSTLEIQRTEQGDSAMYLCASSLAGAGTEAFFGQGTRLTVV.

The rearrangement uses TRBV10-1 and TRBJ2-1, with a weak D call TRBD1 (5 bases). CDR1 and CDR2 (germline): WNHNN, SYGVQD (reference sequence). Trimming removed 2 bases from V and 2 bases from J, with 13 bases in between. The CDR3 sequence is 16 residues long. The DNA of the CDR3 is TGCGCCAGCAGTGAGACGACAGCCCTAACCTACAATGAGCAGTTCTTC. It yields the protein CASSETTALTYNEQFF.

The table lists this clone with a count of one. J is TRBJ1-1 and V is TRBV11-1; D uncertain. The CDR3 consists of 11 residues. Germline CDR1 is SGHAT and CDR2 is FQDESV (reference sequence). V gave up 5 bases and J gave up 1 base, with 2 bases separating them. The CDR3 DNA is TGTGCCAGCAGCCAGAACACTGAAGCTTTCTTT. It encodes CASSQNTEAFF.

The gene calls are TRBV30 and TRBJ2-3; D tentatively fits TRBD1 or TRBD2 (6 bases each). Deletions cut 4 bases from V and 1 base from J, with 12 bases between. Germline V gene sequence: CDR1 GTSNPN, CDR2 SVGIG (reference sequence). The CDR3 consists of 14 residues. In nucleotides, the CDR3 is TGTGCCTGGAACTCGAGGGGGGGCACAGATACGCAGTATTTT. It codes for CAWNSRGGTDTQYF.

The CDR3 nucleotides read TGTGCCAGCAGCGTGATAACAGGAGCTACCGGGGAGCTGTTTTTT. This gives the protein CASSVITGATGELFF. This chain joins TRBV2 and TRBJ2-2, with D possibly being TRBD1 (5 bases). This CDR3 has 15 amino acids. Trimming shortened V by 6 bases and J by 5 bases, and 16 bases separated the two germline ends. Germline V gives CDR1 SNHLY, CDR2 FYNNEI.

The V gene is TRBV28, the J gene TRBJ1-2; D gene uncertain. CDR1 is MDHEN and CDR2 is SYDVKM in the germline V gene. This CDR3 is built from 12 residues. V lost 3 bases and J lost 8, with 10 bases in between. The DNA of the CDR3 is TGTGCCAGCAGTTTTGGTGGGTTCGGCTACACCTTC. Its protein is CASSFGGFGYTF.

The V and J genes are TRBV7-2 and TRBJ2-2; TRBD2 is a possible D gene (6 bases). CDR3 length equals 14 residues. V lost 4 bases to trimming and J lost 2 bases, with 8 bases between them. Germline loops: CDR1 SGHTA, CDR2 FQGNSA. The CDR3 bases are TGTGCCAGCAGCTCGGGACTTAACACCGGGGAGCTGTTTTTT. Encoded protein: CASSSGLNTGELFF. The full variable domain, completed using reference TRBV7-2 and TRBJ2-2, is GAGVSQSPSNKVTEKGKDVELRCDPISGHTALYWYRQSLGQGLEFLIYFQGNSAPDKSGLPSDRFSAERTGGSVSTLTIQRTQQEDSAVYLCASSSGLNTGELFFGEGSRLTVL.

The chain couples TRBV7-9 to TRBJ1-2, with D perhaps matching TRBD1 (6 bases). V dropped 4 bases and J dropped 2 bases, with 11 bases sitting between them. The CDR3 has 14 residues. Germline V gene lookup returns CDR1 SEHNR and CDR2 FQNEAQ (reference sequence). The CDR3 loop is CASSSRGPNYGYTF. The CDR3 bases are TGTGCCAGCAGCTCCAGGGGCCCGAACTATGGCTACACCTTC.

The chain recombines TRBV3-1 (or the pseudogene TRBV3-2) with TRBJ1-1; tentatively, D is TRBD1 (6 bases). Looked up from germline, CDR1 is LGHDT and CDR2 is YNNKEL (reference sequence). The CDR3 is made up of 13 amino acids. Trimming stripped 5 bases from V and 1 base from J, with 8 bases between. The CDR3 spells CASSVGANTEAFF. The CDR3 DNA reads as TGTGCCAGCAGCGTGGGGGCGAACACTGAAGCTTTCTTT.

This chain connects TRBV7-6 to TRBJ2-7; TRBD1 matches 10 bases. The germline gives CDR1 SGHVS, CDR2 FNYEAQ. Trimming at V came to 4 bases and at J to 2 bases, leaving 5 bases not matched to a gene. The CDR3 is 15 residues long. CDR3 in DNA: TGTGCCAGCAGCTCCCCCGGGACAGGGGCCTACGAGCAGTACTTC. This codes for CASSSPGTGAYEQYF.

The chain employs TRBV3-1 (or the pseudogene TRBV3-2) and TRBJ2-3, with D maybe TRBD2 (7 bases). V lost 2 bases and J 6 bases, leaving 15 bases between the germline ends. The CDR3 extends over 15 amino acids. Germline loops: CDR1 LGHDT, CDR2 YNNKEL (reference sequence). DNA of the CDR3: TGTGCCAGCAGCCAAATAGGGGGGGCTTGGGATACGCAGTATTTT. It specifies CASSQIGGAWDTQYF.

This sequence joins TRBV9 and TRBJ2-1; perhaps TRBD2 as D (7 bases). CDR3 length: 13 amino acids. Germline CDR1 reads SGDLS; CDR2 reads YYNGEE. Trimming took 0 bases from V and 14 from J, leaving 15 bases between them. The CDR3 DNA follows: TGTGCCAGCAGCGTAGAAGAGGGAGGGGGTAAGTTCTTC. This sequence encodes CASSVEEGGGKFF.

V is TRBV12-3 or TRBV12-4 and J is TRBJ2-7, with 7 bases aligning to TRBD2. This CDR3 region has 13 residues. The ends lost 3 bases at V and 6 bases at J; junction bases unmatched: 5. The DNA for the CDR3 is TGTGCCAGCAGTTTTTCGGGGGGTAGCGAGCAGTACTTC. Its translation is CASSFSGGSEQYF.

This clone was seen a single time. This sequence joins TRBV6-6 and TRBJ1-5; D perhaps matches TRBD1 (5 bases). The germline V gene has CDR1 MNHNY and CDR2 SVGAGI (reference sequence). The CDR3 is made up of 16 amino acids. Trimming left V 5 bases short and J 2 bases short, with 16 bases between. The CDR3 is CASSPGVGSGNQPQHF. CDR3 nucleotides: TGTGCCAGCAGTCCGGGGGTAGGTTCGGGCAATCAGCCCCAGCATTTT.

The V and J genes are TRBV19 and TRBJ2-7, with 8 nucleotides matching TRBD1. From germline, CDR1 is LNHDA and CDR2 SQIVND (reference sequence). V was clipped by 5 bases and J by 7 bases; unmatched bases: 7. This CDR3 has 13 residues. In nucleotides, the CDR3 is TGTGCCAGTAGTGATACAGGGGGTCAAGAGCAGTACTTC. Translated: CASSDTGGQEQYF.

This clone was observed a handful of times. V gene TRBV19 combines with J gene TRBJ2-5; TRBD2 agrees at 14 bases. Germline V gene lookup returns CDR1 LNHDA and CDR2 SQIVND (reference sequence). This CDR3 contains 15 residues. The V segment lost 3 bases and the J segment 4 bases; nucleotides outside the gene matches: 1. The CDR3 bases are TGTGCCAGTAGTATGGGGACTAGCGGGGGAGAGACCCAGTACTTC. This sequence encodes CASSMGTSGGETQYF.

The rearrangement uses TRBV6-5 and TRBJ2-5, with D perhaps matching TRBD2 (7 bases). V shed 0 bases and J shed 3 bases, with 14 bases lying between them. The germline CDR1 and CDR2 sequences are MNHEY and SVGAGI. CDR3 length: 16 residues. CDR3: CASSYSARGGEETQYF. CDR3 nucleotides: TGTGCCAGCAGTTACTCGGCGAGGGGGGGCGAAGAGACCCAGTACTTC.

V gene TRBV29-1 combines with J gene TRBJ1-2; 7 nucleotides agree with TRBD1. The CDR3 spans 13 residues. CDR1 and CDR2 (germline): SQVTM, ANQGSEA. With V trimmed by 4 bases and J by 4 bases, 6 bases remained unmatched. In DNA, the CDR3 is TGCAGCGTTGCCGCACGGGACAGCTATGGCTACACCTTC. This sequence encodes CSVAARDSYGYTF. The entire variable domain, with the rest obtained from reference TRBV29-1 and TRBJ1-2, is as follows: SAVISQKPSRDICQRGTSLTIQCQVDSQVTMMFWYRQQPGQSLTLIATANQGSEATYESGFVIDKFPISRPNLTFSTLTVSNMSPEDSSIYLCSVAARDSYGYTFGSGTRLTVV.

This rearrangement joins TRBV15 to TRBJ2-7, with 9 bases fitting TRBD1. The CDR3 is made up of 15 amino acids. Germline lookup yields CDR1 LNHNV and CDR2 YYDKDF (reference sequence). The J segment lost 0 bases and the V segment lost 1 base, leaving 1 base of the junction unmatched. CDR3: CATSRGTGASYEQYF. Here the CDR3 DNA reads TGTGCCACCAGCAGAGGGACAGGGGCCTCCTACGAGCAGTACTTC.

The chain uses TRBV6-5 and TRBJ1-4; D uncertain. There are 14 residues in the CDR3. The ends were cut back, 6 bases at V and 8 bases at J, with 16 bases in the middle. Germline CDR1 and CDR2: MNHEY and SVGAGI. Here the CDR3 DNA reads TGTGCCAGCAGCCCACCTTCCCCGAGGGAAAAACTGTTTTTT. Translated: CASSPPSPREKLFF.

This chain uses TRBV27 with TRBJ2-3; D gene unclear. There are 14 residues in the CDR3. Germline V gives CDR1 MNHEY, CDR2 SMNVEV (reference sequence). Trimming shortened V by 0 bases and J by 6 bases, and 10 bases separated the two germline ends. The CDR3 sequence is CASSLSQKADTQYF. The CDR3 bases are TGTGCCAGCAGTTTATCACAGAAAGCGGATACGCAGTATTTT.

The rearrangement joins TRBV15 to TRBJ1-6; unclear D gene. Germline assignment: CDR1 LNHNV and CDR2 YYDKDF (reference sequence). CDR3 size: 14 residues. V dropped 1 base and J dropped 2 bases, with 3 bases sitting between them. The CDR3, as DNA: TGTGCCACCAGCAGAGGGGCCTATAATTCACCCCTCCACTTT. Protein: CATSRGAYNSPLHF.

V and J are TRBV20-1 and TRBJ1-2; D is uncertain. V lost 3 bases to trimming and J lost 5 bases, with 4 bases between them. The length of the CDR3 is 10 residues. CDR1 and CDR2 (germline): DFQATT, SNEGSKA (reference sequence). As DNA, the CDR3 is TGCAGTGCTAGGGGTTATGGCTACACCTTC. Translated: CSARGYGYTF.

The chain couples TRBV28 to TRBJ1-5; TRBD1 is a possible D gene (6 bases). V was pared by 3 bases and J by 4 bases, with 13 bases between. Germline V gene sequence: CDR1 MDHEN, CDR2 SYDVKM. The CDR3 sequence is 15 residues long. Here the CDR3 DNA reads TGTGCCAGCAGTTTTATCTTAGGGGGAAATCAGCCCCAGCATTTT. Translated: CASSFILGGNQPQHF.

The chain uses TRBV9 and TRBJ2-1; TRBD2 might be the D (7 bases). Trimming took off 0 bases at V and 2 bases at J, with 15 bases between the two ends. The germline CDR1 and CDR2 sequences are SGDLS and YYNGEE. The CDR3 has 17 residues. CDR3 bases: TGTGCCAGCAGCGTAGATGGGGGGGCGTACCCCTACAATGAGCAGTTCTTC. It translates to CASSVDGGAYPYNEQFF.

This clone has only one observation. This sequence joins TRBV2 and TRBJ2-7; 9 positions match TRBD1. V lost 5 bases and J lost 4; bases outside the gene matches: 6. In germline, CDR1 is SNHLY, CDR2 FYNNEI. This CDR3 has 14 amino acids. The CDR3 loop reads CASSNRDRVYEQYF. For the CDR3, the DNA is TGTGCCAGCAGTAACCGGGACAGGGTTTACGAGCAGTACTTC.

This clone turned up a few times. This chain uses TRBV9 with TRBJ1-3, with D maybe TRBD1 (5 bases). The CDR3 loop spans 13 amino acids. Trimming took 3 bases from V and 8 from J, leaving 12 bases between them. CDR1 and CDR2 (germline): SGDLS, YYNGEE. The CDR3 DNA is TGTGCCAGCAGCGGCCCCCGGGGGGACACCATATATTTT. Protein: CASSGPRGDTIYF.